A single sample is the source of the 7 T cell receptor beta chains below, sequenced in a study of high-grade serous ovarian cancer treatment subgroups. The protocol was immunoSEQ multiplex PCR, while the TCRdb copy is restricted to in-frame clones and leaves out a portion. The data show around 8,000 clones, roughly three quarters seen once. Tumor samples were obtained before definitive surgery or chemotherapy. The sequencing sample was made of tumor tissue. These receptors came from a human donor with high-grade serous ovarian cancer.

J is TRBJ2-5 and V is TRBV6-5; TRBD1 matches at 9 bases. The CDR3 has 15 amino acids. Germline loops: CDR1 MNHEY, CDR2 SVGAGI. The V segment lost 6 bases and the J segment 5 bases; nucleotides outside the gene matches: 10. CDR3 sequence (DNA): TGTGCCAGCAGATCCCGGGACAGGGTTCCGGAGACCCAGTACTTC. It translates to CASRSRDRVPETQYF.

This chain joins TRBV5-6 and TRBJ2-5; D might be TRBD2 (6 bases). With 0 bases removed from V and 9 bases from J, the gap between germline ends came to 12 bases. There are 13 residues in the CDR3. The germline V gene has CDR1 SGHDT and CDR2 YYEEEE. CDR3 in amino acids: CASSLGAGKAQYF. The CDR3 DNA is TGTGCCAGCAGCTTGGGGGCGGGGAAGGCCCAGTACTTC.

This chain joins TRBV5-1 and TRBJ1-1; 7 positions agree with TRBD1. V shed 4 bases, J shed 0 bases, and the junction held 6 bases outside the gene matches. The CDR3 covers 15 residues. CDR1 and CDR2 from the germline V gene are SGHRS and YFSETQ. CDR3 DNA sequence: TGCGCCAGCAGCCTATCCGGGACAGTGAACACTGAAGCTTTCTTT. The encoded protein is CASSLSGTVNTEAFF.

The chain joins TRBV18 to TRBJ2-7; 16 nucleotides align to TRBD2. CDR1 and CDR2 (germline): KGHSH, LQKENI. The CDR3 sequence is 15 residues long. V lost 3 bases to trimming and J lost 8 bases; unmatched junction nucleotides: 4. DNA for the CDR3: TGTGCCAGCTCACCGGGACTAGCGGGGGGGAGCAAGCAGTACTTC. Amino acids: CASSPGLAGGSKQYF. The full variable domain, rest sourced from reference TRBV18 and TRBJ2-7, is NAGVMQNPRHLVRRRGQEARLRCSPMKGHSHVYWYRQLPEEGLKFMVYLQKENIIDESGMPKERFSAEFPKEGPSILRIQQVVRGDSAAYFCASSPGLAGGSKQYFGPGTRLTVT.

The chain joins TRBV14 to TRBJ2-3, with 7 bases matching TRBD1. CDR1 and CDR2 (germline): SGHDN, FVKESK. The junction had 3 bases not matched to a gene; V was cut back by 0 bases and J by 3 bases. The CDR3 extends over 15 amino acids. The CDR3 region has the DNA TGTGCCAGCAGCCAAGATTTCAGGGGGACAGATACGCAGTATTTT. Translating it yields CASSQDFRGTDTQYF.

The chain couples TRBV11-2 to TRBJ2-3, with D perhaps given as TRBD1 or TRBD2 (5 bases each). CDR1 SGHAT and CDR2 FQNNGV come from the germline V gene. The CDR3 consists of 15 residues. Trimming took off 3 bases at V and 4 bases at J, with 14 bases between the two ends. The CDR3 loop is CASSFVGGEADTQYF. The CDR3 coding sequence is TGTGCCAGCAGCTTTGTTGGGGGAGAGGCAGATACGCAGTATTTT.

The chain uses TRBV18 and TRBJ1-6; 12 nucleotides agree with TRBD1. V was pared by 3 bases and J by 5 bases, with 17 bases of the junction left unmatched. CDR3 length: 21 residues. The germline gives CDR1 KGHSH, CDR2 LQKENI. Written as DNA, the CDR3 is TGTGCCAGCTCACCTACACTCGTAGGGACAGGGGGCGATGGAGATAATTCACCCCTCCACTTT. Protein: CASSPTLVGTGGDGDNSPLHF.